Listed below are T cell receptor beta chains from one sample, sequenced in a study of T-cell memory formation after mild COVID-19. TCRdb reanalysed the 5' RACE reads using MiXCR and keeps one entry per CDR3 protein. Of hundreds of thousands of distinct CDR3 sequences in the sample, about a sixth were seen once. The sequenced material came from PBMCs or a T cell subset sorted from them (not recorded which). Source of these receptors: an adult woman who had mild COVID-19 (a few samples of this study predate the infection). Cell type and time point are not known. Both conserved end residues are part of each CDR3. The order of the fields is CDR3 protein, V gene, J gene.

cdr3_aa: CASSQALFGRNTEAFF; v_call: TRBV7-8; j_call: TRBJ1-1
cdr3_aa: CASSLPQSSGNTIYF; v_call: TRBV28; j_call: TRBJ1-3
cdr3_aa: CASSPPMGYGYTF; v_call: TRBV4-2; j_call: TRBJ1-2
cdr3_aa: CASSYSGGARSHQPQHF; v_call: TRBV6-2/TRBV6-3; j_call: TRBJ1-5
cdr3_aa: CASSLARAADTQYF; v_call: TRBV12-3/TRBV12-4; j_call: TRBJ2-3
cdr3_aa: CASRKRGTGDSYEQYF; v_call: TRBV12-3/TRBV12-4; j_call: TRBJ2-7
cdr3_aa: CASSSPDSSYEQYF; v_call: TRBV5-5; j_call: TRBJ2-7
cdr3_aa: CASSFRMTGHHTGELFF; v_call: TRBV7-6; j_call: TRBJ2-2
cdr3_aa: CSATQGYEQYF; v_call: TRBV20-1; j_call: TRBJ2-7
cdr3_aa: CASSPTPQGTYNEQFF; v_call: TRBV7-9; j_call: TRBJ2-1
cdr3_aa: CASSVGSTGHTQYF; v_call: TRBV9; j_call: TRBJ2-3
cdr3_aa: CASSLPQRTGELFF; v_call: TRBV5-1; j_call: TRBJ2-2
cdr3_aa: CASSPGGLYNEQFF; v_call: TRBV5-1; j_call: TRBJ2-1
cdr3_aa: CAGYTHNEQFF; v_call: TRBV7-9; j_call: TRBJ2-1
cdr3_aa: CATSDSNNPGTSGSGSYNEQFF; v_call: TRBV24-1; j_call: TRBJ2-1
cdr3_aa: CASSYGLSREQFF; v_call: TRBV6-5; j_call: TRBJ2-1
cdr3_aa: CASSWGTPYSPLHF; v_call: TRBV27; j_call: TRBJ1-6
cdr3_aa: CAISTPGGLDTEAFF; v_call: TRBV10-3; j_call: TRBJ1-1
cdr3_aa: CASSPGGTTTTQYF; v_call: TRBV12-3/TRBV12-4; j_call: TRBJ2-3
cdr3_aa: CATRTGGTDTQYF; v_call: TRBV24-1; j_call: TRBJ2-3
cdr3_aa: CAIRRTLGLAGEETQYF; v_call: TRBV10-3; j_call: TRBJ2-5
cdr3_aa: CASSLLATYNEQFF; v_call: TRBV5-6; j_call: TRBJ2-1
cdr3_aa: CASSEARDRGLSETQYF; v_call: TRBV2; j_call: TRBJ2-5
cdr3_aa: CATSSLTGGRTDTQYF; v_call: TRBV15; j_call: TRBJ2-3
cdr3_aa: CASSHSRGTNHEQYF; v_call: TRBV6-5; j_call: TRBJ2-7